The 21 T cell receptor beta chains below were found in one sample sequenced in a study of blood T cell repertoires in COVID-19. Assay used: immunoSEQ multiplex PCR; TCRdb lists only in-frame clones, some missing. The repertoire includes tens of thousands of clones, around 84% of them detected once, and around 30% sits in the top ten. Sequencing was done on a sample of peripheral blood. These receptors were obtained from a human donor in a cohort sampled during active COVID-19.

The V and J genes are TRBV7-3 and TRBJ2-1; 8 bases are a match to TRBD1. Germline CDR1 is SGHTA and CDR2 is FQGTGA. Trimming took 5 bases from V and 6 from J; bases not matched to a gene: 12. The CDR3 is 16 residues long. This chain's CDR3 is CASSPRTGNLINEQFF. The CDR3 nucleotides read TGTGCCAGCAGCCCTCGGACAGGGAATCTCATCAATGAGCAGTTCTTC.

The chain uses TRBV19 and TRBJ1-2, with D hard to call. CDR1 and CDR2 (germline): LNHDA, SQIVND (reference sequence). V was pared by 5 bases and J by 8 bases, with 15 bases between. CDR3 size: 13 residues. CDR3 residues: CASSAPEGRGYTF. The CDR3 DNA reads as TGTGCCAGTAGTGCCCCGGAGGGTAGGGGCTACACCTTC.

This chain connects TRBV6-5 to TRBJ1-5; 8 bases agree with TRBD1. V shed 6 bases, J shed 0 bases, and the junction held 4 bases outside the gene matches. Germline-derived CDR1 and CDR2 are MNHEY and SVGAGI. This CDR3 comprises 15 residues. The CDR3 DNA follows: TGTGCCAGCAGACGGGACAGGAATAGCAATCAGCCCCAGCATTTT. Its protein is CASRRDRNSNQPQHF.

The CDR3 region is CASSSVSDSASYEQYF. DNA of the CDR3: TGCGCCAGCAGTTCGGTTTCGGACAGCGCTTCCTACGAGCAGTACTTC. This sequence joins TRBV10-2 and TRBJ2-7; perhaps TRBD1 as D (6 bases). The V gene lost 5 bases and the J gene lost 1 base, with 18 bases spanning the gap. This CDR3 comprises 16 residues. CDR1 is WSHSY and CDR2 is SAAADI in the germline V gene.

CDR3 DNA: TGTGCCATCAGTGACCCCACCGGGAGCGGACCGGTAGAAGAGACCCAGTACTTC. This codes for CAISDPTGSGPVEETQYF. The chain recombines TRBV10-3 with TRBJ2-5; D is perhaps TRBD2 (6 bases). From germline, CDR1 is ENHRY and CDR2 SYGVKD. V lost 3 bases and J 3 bases, leaving 23 bases between the germline ends. The CDR3 loop spans 18 amino acids.

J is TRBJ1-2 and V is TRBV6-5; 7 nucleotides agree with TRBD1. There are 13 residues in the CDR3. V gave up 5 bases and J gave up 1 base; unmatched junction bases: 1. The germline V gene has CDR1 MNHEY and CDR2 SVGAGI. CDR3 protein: CASSRDSNYGYTF. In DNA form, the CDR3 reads TGTGCCAGCAGTCGGGACAGTAACTATGGCTACACCTTC.

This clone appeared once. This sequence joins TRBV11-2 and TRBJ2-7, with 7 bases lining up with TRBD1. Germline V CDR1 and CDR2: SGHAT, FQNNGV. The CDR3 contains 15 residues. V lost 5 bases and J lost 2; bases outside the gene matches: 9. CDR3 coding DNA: TGTGCCAGCAGCGCCACAGGGGACGGACCCTACGAGCAGTACTTC. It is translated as CASSATGDGPYEQYF. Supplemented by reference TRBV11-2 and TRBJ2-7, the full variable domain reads EAGVAQSPRYKIIEKRQSVAFWCNPISGHATLYWYQQILGQGPKLLIQFQNNGVVDDSQLPKDRFSAERLKGVDSTLKIQPAKLEDSAVYLCASSATGDGPYEQYFGPGTRLTVT.

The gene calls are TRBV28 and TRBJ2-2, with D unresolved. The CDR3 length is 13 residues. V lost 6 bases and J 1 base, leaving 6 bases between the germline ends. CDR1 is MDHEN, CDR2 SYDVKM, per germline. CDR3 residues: CASSAKNTGELFF. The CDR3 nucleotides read TGTGCCAGCAGCGCGAAGAACACCGGGGAGCTGTTTTTT.

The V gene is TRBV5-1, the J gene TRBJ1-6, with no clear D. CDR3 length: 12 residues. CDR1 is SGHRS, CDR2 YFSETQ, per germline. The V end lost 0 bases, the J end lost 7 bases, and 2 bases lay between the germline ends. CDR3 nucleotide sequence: TGCGCCAGCAGCTTGGCGAATTCACCCCTCCACTTT. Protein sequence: CASSLANSPLHF.

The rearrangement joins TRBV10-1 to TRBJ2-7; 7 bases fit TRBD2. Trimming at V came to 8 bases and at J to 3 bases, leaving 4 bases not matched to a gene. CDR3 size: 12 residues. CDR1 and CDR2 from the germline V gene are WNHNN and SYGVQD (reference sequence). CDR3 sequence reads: CASGRGGYEQYF. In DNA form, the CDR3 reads TGCGCCAGCGGGAGGGGTGGCTACGAGCAGTACTTC.

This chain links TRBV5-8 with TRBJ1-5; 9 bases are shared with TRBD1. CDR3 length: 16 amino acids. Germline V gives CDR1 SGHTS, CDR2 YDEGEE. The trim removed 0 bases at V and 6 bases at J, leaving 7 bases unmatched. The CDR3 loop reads CASSLDPDRGIQPQHF. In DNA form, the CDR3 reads TGTGCCAGCAGCTTGGATCCTGACAGGGGGATTCAGCCCCAGCATTTT. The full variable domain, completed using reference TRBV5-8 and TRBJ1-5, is EAGVTQSPTHLIKTRGQQATLRCSPISGHTSVYWYQQALGLGLQFLLWYDEGEERNRGNFPPRFSGRQFPNYSSELNVNALELEDSALYLCASSLDPDRGIQPQHFGDGTRLSIL.

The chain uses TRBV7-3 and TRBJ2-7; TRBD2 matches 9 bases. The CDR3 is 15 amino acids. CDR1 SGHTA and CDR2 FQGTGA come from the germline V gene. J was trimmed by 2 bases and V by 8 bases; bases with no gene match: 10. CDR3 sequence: CASSLSGGGPYEQYF. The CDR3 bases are TGTGCCAGCTCCCTTAGCGGGGGAGGACCCTACGAGCAGTACTTC.

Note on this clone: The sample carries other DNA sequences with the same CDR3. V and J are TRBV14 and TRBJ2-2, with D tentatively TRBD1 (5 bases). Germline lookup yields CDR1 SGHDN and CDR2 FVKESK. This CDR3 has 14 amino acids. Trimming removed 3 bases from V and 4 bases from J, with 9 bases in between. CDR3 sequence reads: CASSHRVGTGELFF. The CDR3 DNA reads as TGTGCCAGCAGCCACAGGGTGGGCACCGGGGAGCTGTTTTTT. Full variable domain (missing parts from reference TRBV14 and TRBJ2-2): EAGVTQFPSHSVIEKGQTVTLRCDPISGHDNLYWYRRVMGKEIKFLLHFVKESKQDESGMPNNRFLAERTGGTYSTLKVQPAELEDSGVYFCASSHRVGTGELFFGEGSRLTVL.

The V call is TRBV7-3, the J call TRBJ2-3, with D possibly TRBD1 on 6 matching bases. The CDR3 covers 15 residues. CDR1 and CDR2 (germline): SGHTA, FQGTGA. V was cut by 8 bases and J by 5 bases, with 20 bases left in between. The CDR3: CASQRTGTIGDTQYF. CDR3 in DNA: TGTGCCAGCCAACGAACCGGGACAATAGGAGATACGCAGTATTTT. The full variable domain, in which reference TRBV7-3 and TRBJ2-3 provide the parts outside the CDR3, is GAGVSQTPSNKVTEKGKYVELRCDPISGHTALYWYRQSLGQGPEFLIYFQGTGAADDSGLPNDRFFAVRPEGSVSTLKIQRTERGDSAVYLCASQRTGTIGDTQYFGPGTRLTVL.

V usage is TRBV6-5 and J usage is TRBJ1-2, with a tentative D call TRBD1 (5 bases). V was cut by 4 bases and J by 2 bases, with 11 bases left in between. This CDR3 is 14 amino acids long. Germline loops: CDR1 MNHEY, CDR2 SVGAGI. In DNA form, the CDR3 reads TGTGCCAGCAGTTGGGGGGGAGGAAACTATGGCTACACCTTC. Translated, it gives CASSWGGGNYGYTF.

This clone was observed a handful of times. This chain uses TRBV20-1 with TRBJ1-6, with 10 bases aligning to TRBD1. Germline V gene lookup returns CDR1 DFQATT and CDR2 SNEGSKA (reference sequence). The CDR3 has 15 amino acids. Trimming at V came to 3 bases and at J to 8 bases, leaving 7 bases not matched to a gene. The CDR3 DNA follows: TGCAGTGCTAGTTCGACAGGGGGCTTTGATTCACCCCTCCACTTT. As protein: CSASSTGGFDSPLHF.

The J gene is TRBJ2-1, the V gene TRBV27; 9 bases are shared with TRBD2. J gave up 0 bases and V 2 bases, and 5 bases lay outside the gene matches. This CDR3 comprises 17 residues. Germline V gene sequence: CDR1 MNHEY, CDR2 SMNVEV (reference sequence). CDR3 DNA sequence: TGTGCCAGCAGTTTAGGGGGGCGGGAGGGCTCCTACAATGAGCAGTTCTTC. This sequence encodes CASSLGGREGSYNEQFF.

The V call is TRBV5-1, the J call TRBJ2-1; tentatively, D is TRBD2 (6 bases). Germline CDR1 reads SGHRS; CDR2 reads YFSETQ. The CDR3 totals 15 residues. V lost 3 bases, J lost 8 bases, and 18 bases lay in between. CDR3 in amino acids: CASSSSGRIGDEQFF. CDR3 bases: TGCGCCAGCAGCTCGTCCGGGAGAATCGGCGATGAGCAGTTCTTC.

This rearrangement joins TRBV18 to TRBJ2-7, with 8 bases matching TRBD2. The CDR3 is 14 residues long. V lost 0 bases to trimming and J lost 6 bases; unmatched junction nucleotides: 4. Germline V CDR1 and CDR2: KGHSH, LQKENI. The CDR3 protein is CASSPPGLVGEQYF. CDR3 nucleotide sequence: TGTGCCAGCTCACCACCGGGACTAGTAGGCGAGCAGTACTTC.

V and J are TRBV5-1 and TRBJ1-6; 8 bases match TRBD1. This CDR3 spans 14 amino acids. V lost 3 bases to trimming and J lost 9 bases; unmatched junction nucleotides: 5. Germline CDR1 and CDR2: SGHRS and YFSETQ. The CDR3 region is CASSSGQDSSPLHF. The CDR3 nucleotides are TGCGCCAGCAGCTCGGGACAGGATAGTTCACCCCTCCACTTT.

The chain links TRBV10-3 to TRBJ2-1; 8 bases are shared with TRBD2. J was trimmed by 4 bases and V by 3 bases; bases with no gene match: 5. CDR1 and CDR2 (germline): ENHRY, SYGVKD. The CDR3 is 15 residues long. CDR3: CAISDLASGYNEQFF. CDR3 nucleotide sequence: TGTGCCATCAGTGATTTGGCTAGCGGGTACAATGAGCAGTTCTTC.